This T cell receptor beta chain was retrieved from a study of cytomegalovirus exposure and HLA in healthy donors. From germline, CDR1 is LNHDA and CDR2 SQIVND (reference sequence). This CDR3 region has 15 residues. The V gene lost 5 bases and the J gene lost 0 bases, with 13 bases spanning the gap. PCR primers comprised 60 Vbeta and 13 Jbeta primers. Repertoires were generated with immunoSEQ multiplex PCR, while TCRdb's copy carries only in-frame clones and drops some. The data hold approximately 130,000 clones, with approximately 89% observed a single time. This chain links TRBV19 with TRBJ1-1; no definite D call. The sequence derives from a woman in her 30s in good health and CMV-seropositive. The sequenced sample consisted of PBMCs. The CDR3 nucleotides are TGTGCCAGTAGTCCCCTCGCAGGCGTGAACACTGAAGCTTTCTTT. Translation: CASSPLAGVNTEAFF.